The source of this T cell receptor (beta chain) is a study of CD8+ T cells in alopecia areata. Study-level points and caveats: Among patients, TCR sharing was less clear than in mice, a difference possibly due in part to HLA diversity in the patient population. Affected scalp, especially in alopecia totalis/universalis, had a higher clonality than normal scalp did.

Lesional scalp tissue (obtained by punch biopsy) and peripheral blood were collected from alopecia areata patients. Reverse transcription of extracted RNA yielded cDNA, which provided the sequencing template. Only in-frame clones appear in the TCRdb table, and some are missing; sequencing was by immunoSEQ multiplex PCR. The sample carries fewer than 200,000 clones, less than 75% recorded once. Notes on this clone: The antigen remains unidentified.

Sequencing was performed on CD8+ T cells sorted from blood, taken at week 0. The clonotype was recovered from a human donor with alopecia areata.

The CDR3 is CATSKELHSANYGYTF. The CDR3 DNA reads as TGTGCCACCAGCAAAGAACTGCACAGCGCTAACTATGGCTACACCTTC. The chain has TRBV15 and TRBJ1-2; D uncertain. The germline CDR1 and CDR2 sequences are LNHNV and YYDKDF (reference sequence). The CDR3 loop spans 16 amino acids. Trimming left V 4 bases short and J 0 bases short, with 15 bases between.